This TCR beta chain was observed in a study of neoadjuvant anti-PD-1 for oral cavity cancer. Germline-derived CDR1 and CDR2 are MNHEY and SVGAGI. The CDR3 runs 14 residues. V lost 2 bases and J lost 8, with 13 bases in between. This clone has only one observation. Some clones are missing from TCRdb's copy, which holds only in-frame ones; the method was immunoSEQ multiplex PCR. Of about 61,000 clones listed, approximately 79% are singletons. This specimen was PBMCs, taken before nivolumab (anti-PD-1) treatment. This TCR was sampled from a person between 35 and 79 years old with oral cavity squamous cell carcinoma. The V gene is TRBV6-5, the J gene TRBJ2-1; D may match TRBD1 or TRBD2 (5 bases each). The chain's CDR3 is CASSYGFLGDEQFF. The CDR3 coding sequence is TGTGCCAGCAGTTACGGGTTTCTGGGGGATGAGCAGTTCTTC.